The clone carrying this T cell receptor (beta chain) was detected once. Produced via immunoSEQ multiplex PCR; TCRdb's table is partial and in-frame only. Here the sample spans around 140,000 clones, just over 90% being singletons. This CDR3 spans 14 amino acids. Germline V CDR1 and CDR2: MNHEY, SVGAGI. Trimming took off 6 bases at V and 0 bases at J, with 11 bases between the two ends. This sample was included in a study of T cell responses to AZD1222 COVID-19 vaccine. The TCR was taken from an adult in good health. The starting material was peripheral blood, obtained on day 0 of AZD1222 vaccination. The rearrangement links TRBV6-5 to TRBJ1-1; no definite D call. The CDR3 DNA reads as TGTGCCAGCAGGTCCCCAGGTATGAACACTGAAGCTTTCTTT. Translating it yields CASRSPGMNTEAFF.